This T cell receptor (beta chain) was recovered during a study of cytomegalovirus exposure and HLA in healthy donors. CDR1 is MNHNS and CDR2 is SASEGT in the germline V gene. This CDR3 spans 16 amino acids. Trimming removed 3 bases from V and 0 bases from J, with 15 bases in between. Of note for this clone: As yet, its antigen is unknown.

Amplification used 60 Vbeta primers and 13 Jbeta primers. The protocol was immunoSEQ multiplex PCR, while the TCRdb copy is restricted to in-frame clones and leaves out a portion. The sample includes some 270,000 clones, over 90% of them seen just once. Study findings and constraints: It was around 160 TCR beta chains that were listed as cytomegalovirus-associated. Using a false discovery rate of 0.05, a later analysis showed that 15,000 to 20,000 TCR beta sequences were associated with HLA alleles.

The chain recombines TRBV6-1 with TRBJ2-7; D is possibly TRBD1 (6 bases). The origin of this receptor is a girl aged 2-10 years in good health and CMV-seronegative. Sequenced input: PBMCs. DNA of the CDR3: TGTGCCAGCAGTGATGTGAACAGGGCTAGCTCCTACGAGCAGTACTTC. Its translation: CASSDVNRASSYEQYF.